This is a list of T cell receptor beta chains from one sample in a study of OX40 agonist ivuxolimab in advanced cancers. Measured with immunoSEQ multiplex PCR; TCRdb has only the in-frame clones, and not every one. The table has about 86,000 clones, around 85% seen once. The sample in question was CD4+ or CD8+ T cells sorted from blood, obtained in a trial of the OX40 agonist ivuxolimab. The receptor source for this set is an adult with an advanced solid tumor such as melanoma, head and neck, liver or kidney cancer. Each CDR3 is given with its conserved first and last residue. D genes are given only for firm matches. A row's size may be missing; if present it is once, few, many or a size class.

J,size,D,V,CDR3,DNA
TRBJ1-6,.,TRBD1,TRBV30,CASDKIQGPNSPLHF,TGTGCCTCCGACAAAATACAGGGGCCGAATTCACCCCTCCACTTT
TRBJ2-7,.,TRBD1,TRBV18,CASSPPAGGTYEQYF,TGTGCCAGCTCACCCCCCGCAGGGGGTACCTACGAGCAGTACTTC
TRBJ1-5,once,.,TRBV11-2,CASSTTGTNSNQPQHF,TGTGCCAGCAGCACGACCGGGACAAATAGCAATCAGCCCCAGCATTTT
TRBJ1-1,.,.,TRBV11-2,CASSLEARLEAFF,TGTGCCAGCAGCTTAGAGGCCAGACTTGAAGCTTTCTTT
TRBJ2-3,.,TRBD2,TRBV9,CASSPLAGGGYTDTQYF,TGTGCCAGCAGCCCCTTAGCGGGGGGCGGGTACACAGATACGCAGTATTTT
TRBJ2-2,.,TRBD2,TRBV2,CASRTSSNTGELFF,TGTGCCAGTAGGACTAGCTCAAACACCGGGGAGCTGTTTTTT
TRBJ2-2,.,.,TRBV11-2,CASSSIRDTGELFF,TGTGCCAGCAGCTCAATTAGGGACACCGGGGAGCTGTTTTTT
TRBJ1-5,.,TRBD1,TRBV7-9,CASNKGGRQPQHF,TGTGCCAGCAACAAAGGGGGCCGTCAGCCCCAGCATTTT
TRBJ2-7,.,.,TRBV30,CAWSVGGTGEQYF,TGTGCCTGGAGTGTCGGAGGAACGGGGGAGCAGTACTTC
TRBJ2-1,.,.,TRBV5-1,CASSLESRQDNEQFF,TGCGCCAGCAGCTTGGAAAGCCGACAGGATAATGAGCAGTTCTTC
TRBJ2-3,.,.,TRBV6-1,CAGGWRGGTDTQYF,TGTGCCGGGGGCTGGCGCGGGGGCACAGATACGCAGTATTTT
TRBJ2-1,.,TRBD2,TRBV15,CATSRGGGRVYNEQFF,TGTGCCACCAGCAGAGGAGGCGGGAGGGTATACAATGAGCAGTTCTTC
TRBJ2-5,.,TRBD2,TRBV2,CASGTSGSSETQYF,TGTGCCAGCGGGACTAGCGGGAGTTCGGAGACCCAGTACTTC
TRBJ1-6,.,.,TRBV6-1,CASTPTRDSPLHF,TGTGCCAGCACCCCGACTCGTGATTCACCCCTCCACTTT
TRBJ2-2,.,TRBD2,TRBV7-9,CASSLVLGLAGAGELFF,TGTGCCAGCAGCTTAGTCCTAGGACTAGCGGGAGCGGGGGAGCTGTTTTTT
TRBJ1-5,once,.,TRBV29-1,CSVSNRDSQPQHF,TGCAGCGTTTCCAACAGGGATAGCCAGCCCCAGCATTTT
TRBJ2-4,.,TRBD1,TRBV27,CASRGRGQNIAKNIQYF,TGTGCCAGCAGGGGAAGGGGGCAGAACATAGCCAAAAACATTCAGTACTTC
TRBJ2-1,.,TRBD1,TRBV9,CASSGDRASLFNEQFF,TGTGCCAGCAGCGGAGACAGGGCTTCTCTCTTCAATGAGCAGTTCTTC
TRBJ2-7,.,TRBD2,TRBV6-5,CASRRGGIVSEQYF,TGTGCCAGCAGGCGGGGGGGTATTGTCTCCGAGCAGTACTTC
TRBJ1-4,.,TRBD1,TRBV28,CASSQTGTWEKLFF,TGTGCCAGCAGCCAGACAGGGACTTGGGAAAAACTGTTTTTT
TRBJ2-3,.,TRBD2,TRBV6-4,CASSESSSGGTQYF,TGTGCCAGCAGTGAGTCTTCTAGCGGGGGAACGCAGTATTTT
TRBJ1-5,.,.,TRBV6-1,CATSSSRGNQPQHF,TGTGCCACCTCTTCTTCCAGGGGTAATCAGCCCCAGCATTTT
TRBJ2-6,.,TRBD1,TRBV5-1,CASSWGQGSGANVLTF,TGCGCCAGCAGCTGGGGACAGGGCTCTGGGGCCAACGTCCTGACTTTC
TRBJ1-1,.,.,TRBV6-5,CASRDPANTEAFF,TGTGCCAGCAGGGATCCTGCGAACACTGAAGCTTTCTTT